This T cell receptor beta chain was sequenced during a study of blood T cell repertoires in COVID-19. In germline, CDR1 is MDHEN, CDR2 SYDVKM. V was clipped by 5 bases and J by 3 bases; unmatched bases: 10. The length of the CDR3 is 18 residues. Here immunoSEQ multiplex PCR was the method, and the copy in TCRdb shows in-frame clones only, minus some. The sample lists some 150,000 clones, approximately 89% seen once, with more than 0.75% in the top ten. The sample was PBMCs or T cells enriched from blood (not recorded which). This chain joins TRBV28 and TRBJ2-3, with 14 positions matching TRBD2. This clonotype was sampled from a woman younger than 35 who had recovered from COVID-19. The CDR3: CASSEPGTSGSLTDTQYF. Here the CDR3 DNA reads TGTGCCAGCAGTGAACCCGGGACTAGCGGGAGCTTAACAGATACGCAGTATTTT. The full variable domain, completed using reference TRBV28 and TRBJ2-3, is DVKVTQSSRYLVKRTGEKVFLECVQDMDHENMFWYRQDPGLGLRLIYFSYDVKMKEKGDIPEGYSVSREKKERFSLILESASTNQTSMYLCASSEPGTSGSLTDTQYFGPGTRLTVL.